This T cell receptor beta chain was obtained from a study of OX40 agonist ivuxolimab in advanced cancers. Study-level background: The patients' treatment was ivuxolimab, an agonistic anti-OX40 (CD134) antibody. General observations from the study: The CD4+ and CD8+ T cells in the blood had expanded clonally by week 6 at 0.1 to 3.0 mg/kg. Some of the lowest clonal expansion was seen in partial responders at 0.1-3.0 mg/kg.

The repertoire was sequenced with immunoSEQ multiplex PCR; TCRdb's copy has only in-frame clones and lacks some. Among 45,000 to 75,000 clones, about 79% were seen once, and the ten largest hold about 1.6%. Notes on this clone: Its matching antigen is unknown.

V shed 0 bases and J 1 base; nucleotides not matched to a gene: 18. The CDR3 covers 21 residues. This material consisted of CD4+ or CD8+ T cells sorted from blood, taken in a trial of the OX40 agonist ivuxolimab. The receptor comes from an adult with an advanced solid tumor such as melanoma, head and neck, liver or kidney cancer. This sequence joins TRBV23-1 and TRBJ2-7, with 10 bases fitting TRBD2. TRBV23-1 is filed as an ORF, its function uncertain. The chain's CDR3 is CASSQSSIQVPRTSGSYEQYF. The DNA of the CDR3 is TGCGCCAGCAGTCAATCCTCAATCCAGGTCCCTCGGACTAGCGGATCCTACGAGCAGTACTTC.